These 7 T cell receptor beta chains share one sample of origin, sequenced in a study of cytomegalovirus exposure and HLA in healthy donors. Profiled with immunoSEQ multiplex PCR; TCRdb holds only in-frame clones, not every one. This sample has approximately 150,000 clones; roughly 80% occur once, and the top ten carry around 2.4%. Sequencing was carried out using PBMCs. The origin of the receptors is a man in his thirties or forties in good health and CMV-seropositive.

The CDR3 coding sequence is TGTGCCAGCAGCTTAGTACTAGCGGGGACCACCGGGGAGCTGTTTTTT. It is translated as CASSLVLAGTTGELFF. The rearrangement links TRBV7-8 to TRBJ2-2, with 10 nucleotides matching TRBD2. J was trimmed by 4 bases and V by 1 base; bases with no gene match: 3. CDR3 length: 16 amino acids. Germline CDR1 and CDR2: SGHVS and FQNEAQ.

This chain connects TRBV15 to TRBJ2-3, with 10 bases that match TRBD2. CDR1 and CDR2 from the germline V gene are LNHNV and YYDKDF (reference sequence). The length of the CDR3 is 16 residues. Losses at the gene ends were 0 bases for V and 4 bases for J; bases not matched to a gene: 4. CDR3 sequence reads: CATSRDPSGGADTQYF. CDR3 sequence (DNA): TGTGCCACCAGCAGAGATCCTAGCGGGGGCGCAGATACGCAGTATTTT. Using reference TRBV15 and TRBJ2-3 for the parts outside the CDR3, the full variable domain is DAMVIQNPRYQVTQFGKPVTLSCSQTLNHNVMYWYQQKSSQAPKLLFHYYDKDFNNEADTPDNFQSRRPNTSFCFLDIRSPGLGDTAMYLCATSRDPSGGADTQYFGPGTRLTVL.

This chain uses TRBV6-5 with TRBJ2-3; TRBD2 matches 8 bases. Unmatched junction bases numbered 3, after V lost 9 bases and J lost 7 bases. Germline loops: CDR1 MNHEY, CDR2 SVGAGI. The CDR3 totals 11 residues. CDR3 protein: CASSSGYTQYF. In DNA, the CDR3 is TGTGCCAGTTCTAGCGGGTATACGCAGTATTTT.

The chain recombines TRBV15 with TRBJ2-5; D ambiguous. The CDR3 has 15 amino acids. Germline V gives CDR1 LNHNV, CDR2 YYDKDF (reference sequence). V was shortened by 0 bases and J by 1 base, with 9 bases between the two germline ends. As DNA, the CDR3 is TGTGCCACCAGCAGAGATTTTGGCATCCAAGAGACCCAGTACTTC. This sequence encodes CATSRDFGIQETQYF.

This chain uses TRBV5-1 with TRBJ1-1, with D uncertain. Trimming removed 0 bases from V and 4 bases from J, with 13 bases in between. The germline V gene encodes CDR1 SGHRS and CDR2 YFSETQ. The CDR3 totals 15 residues. For the CDR3, the DNA is TGCGCCAGCAGCTTGGCCGAGGAAATGGGCACTGAAGCTTTCTTT. Translated: CASSLAEEMGTEAFF.

The chain joins TRBV18 to TRBJ1-6; D gene uncertain. With 2 bases removed from V and 8 bases from J, the gap between germline ends came to 10 bases. The CDR3 has 14 amino acids. Germline CDR1 and CDR2: KGHSH and LQKENI. DNA of the CDR3: TGTGCCAGCTCACCAACAAGTAATGATTCACCCCTCCACTTT. This codes for CASSPTSNDSPLHF.

This clone was detected only a few times. The rearrangement links TRBV5-1 to TRBJ2-2; 9 bases are shared with TRBD1. V shed 0 bases, J shed 6 bases, and the junction held 0 bases outside the gene matches. The CDR3 covers 14 residues. CDR1 and CDR2 (germline): SGHRS, YFSETQ. In DNA, the CDR3 is TGCGCCAGCAGCTTGGGACAGGGGGCCGGGGAGCTGTTTTTT. Protein sequence: CASSLGQGAGELFF.